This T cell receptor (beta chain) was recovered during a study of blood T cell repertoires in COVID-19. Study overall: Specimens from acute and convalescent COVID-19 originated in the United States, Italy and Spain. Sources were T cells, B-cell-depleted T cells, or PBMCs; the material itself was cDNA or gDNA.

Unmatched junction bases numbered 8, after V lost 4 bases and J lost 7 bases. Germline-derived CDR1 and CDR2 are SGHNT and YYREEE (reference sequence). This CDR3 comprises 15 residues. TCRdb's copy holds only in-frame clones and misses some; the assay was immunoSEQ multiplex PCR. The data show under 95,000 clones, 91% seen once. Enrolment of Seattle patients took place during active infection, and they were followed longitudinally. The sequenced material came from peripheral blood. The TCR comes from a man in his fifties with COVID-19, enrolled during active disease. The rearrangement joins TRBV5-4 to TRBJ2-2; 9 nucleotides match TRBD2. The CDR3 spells CASSDSGRRGGELFF. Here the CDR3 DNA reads TGTGCCAGCAGCGATAGCGGGAGACGGGGCGGGGAGCTGTTTTTT.